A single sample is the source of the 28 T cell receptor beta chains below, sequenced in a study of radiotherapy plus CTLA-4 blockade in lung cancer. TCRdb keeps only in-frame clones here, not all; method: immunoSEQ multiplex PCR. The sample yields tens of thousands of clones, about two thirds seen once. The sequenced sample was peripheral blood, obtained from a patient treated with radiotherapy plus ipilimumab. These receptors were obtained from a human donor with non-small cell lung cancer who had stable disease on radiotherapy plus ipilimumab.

DNA of the CDR3: TGTGCCAGCAGAGGGGAATCAATTGGCAATCAGCCCCAGCATTTT. Protein: CASRGESIGNQPQHF. This chain uses TRBV2 with TRBJ1-5, with D maybe TRBD1 (5 bases). The CDR3 has 15 amino acids. Between the trimmed V and J ends, which lost 6 bases and 2 bases, there was a span of 14 bases. CDR1 is SNHLY, CDR2 FYNNEI, per germline. The full variable domain, with the rest looked up from reference TRBV2 and TRBJ1-5, is EPEVTQTPSHQVTQMGQEVILRCVPISNHLYFYWYRQILGQKVEFLVSFYNNEISEKSEIFDDQFSVERPDGSNFTLKIRSTKLEDSAMYFCASRGESIGNQPQHFGDGTRLSIL.

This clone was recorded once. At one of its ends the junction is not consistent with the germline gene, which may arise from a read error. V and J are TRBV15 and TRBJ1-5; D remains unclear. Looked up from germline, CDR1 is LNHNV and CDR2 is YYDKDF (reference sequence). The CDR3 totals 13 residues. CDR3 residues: CATSPWESQAQHF. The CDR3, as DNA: TGTGCCACCAGCCCCTGGGAGAGTCAGGCCCAGCATTTT.

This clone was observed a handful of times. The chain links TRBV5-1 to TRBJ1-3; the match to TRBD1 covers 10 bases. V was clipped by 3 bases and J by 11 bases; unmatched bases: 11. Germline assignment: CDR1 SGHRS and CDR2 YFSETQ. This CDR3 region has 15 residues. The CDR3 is CASSWTPGQGNAIYF. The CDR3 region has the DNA TGCGCCAGCAGCTGGACCCCGGGACAGGGGAACGCCATATATTTT.

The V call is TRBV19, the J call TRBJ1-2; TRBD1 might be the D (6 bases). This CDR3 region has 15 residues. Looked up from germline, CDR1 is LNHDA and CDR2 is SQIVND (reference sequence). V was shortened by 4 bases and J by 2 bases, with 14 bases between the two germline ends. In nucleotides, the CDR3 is TGTGCCAGTAGTAATTGGGACACTCCAAACTATGGCTACACCTTC. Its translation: CASSNWDTPNYGYTF.

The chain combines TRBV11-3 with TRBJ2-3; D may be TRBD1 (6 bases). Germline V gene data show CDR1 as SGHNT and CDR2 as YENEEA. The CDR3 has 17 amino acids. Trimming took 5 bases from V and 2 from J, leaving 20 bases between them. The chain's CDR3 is CASSIQLTGWFTDTQYF. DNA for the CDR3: TGTGCCAGCAGCATACAATTGACAGGATGGTTCACAGATACGCAGTATTTT.

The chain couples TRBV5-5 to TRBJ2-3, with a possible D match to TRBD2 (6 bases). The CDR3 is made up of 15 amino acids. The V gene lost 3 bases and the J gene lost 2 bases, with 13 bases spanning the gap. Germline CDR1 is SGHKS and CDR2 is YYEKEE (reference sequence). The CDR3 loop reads CASSWRDGDTDTQYF. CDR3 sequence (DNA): TGTGCCAGCAGCTGGCGGGACGGGGACACAGATACGCAGTATTTT.

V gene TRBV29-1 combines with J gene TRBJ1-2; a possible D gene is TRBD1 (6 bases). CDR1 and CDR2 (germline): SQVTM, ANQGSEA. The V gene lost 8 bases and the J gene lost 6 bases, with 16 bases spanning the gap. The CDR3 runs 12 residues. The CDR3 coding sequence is TGCAGCTTTAGGGGGGGGAGTAATGGCTACACCTTC. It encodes CSFRGGSNGYTF.

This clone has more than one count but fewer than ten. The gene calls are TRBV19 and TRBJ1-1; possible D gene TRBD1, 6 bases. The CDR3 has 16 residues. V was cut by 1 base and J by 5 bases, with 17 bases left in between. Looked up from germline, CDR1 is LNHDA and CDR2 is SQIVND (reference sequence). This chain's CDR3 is CASSIVGGGGRTEAFF. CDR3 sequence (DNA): TGTGCCAGTAGTATAGTCGGTGGGGGCGGAAGAACTGAAGCTTTCTTT.

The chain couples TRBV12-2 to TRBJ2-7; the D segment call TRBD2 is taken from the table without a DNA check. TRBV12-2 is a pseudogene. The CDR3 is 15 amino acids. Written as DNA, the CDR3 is TGTGCAAGTCGCCAACTAGCGGGGGGGATCCACGAGCAGTACTTC. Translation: CASRQLAGGIHEQYF.

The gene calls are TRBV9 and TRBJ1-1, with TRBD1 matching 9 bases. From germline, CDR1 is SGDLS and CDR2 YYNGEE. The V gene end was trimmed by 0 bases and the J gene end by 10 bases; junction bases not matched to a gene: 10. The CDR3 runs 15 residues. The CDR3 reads CASSVGGQGATGAFF. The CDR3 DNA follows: TGTGCCAGCAGCGTAGGGGGACAGGGTGCCACGGGAGCTTTCTTT.

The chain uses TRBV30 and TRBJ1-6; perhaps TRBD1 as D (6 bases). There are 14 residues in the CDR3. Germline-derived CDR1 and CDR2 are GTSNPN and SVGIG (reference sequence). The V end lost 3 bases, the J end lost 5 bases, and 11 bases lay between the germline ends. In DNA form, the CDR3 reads TGTGCCTGGAGCGGGGGGCCAGATAATTCACCCCTCCACTTT. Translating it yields CAWSGGPDNSPLHF.

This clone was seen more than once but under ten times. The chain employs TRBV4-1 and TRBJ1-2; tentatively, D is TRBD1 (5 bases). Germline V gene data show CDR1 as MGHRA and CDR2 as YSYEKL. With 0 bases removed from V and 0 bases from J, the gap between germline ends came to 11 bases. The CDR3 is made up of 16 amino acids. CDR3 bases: TGCGCCAGCAGCCAAGATCAAGGCAGGGCTAACTATGGCTACACCTTC. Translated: CASSQDQGRANYGYTF.

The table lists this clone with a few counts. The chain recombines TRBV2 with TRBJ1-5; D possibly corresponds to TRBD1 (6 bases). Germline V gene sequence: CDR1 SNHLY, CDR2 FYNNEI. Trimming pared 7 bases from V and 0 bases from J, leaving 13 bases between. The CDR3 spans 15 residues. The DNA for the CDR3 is TGTGCCAGCAAGGGGGGGGGACATAGCAATCAGCCCCAGCATTTT. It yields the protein CASKGGGHSNQPQHF. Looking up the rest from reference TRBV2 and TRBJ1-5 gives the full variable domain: EPEVTQTPSHQVTQMGQEVILRCVPISNHLYFYWYRQILGQKVEFLVSFYNNEISEKSEIFDDQFSVERPDGSNFTLKIRSTKLEDSAMYFCASKGGGHSNQPQHFGDGTRLSIL.

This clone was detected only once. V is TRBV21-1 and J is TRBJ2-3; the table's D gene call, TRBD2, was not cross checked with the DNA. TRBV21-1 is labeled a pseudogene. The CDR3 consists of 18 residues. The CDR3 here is CASSYKWRDPGSADTQYF. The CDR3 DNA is TGTGCCAGCAGCTATAAATGGCGGGACCCCGGTTCGGCAGATACGCAGTATTTT.

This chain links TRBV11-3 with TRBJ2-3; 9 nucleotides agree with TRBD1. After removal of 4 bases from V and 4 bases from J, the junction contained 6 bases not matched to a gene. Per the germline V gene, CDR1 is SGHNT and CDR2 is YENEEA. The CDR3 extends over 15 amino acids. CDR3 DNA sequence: TGTGCCAGCAGCTCAGGGGACAGGGATGCAGATACGCAGTATTTT. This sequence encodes CASSSGDRDADTQYF.

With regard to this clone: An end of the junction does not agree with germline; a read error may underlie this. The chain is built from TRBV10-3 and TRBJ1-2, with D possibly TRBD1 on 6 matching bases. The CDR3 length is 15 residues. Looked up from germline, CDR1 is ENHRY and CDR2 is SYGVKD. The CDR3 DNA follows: TGTGCCAGCAGTTACCAAAGGCAGGGGCTATCAGGCTACACCTTC. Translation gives CASSYQRQGLSGYTF.

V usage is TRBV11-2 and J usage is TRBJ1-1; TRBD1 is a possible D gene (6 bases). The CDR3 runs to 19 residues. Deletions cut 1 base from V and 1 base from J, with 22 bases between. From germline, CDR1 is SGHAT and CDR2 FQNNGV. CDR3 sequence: CASSLVPRGQGTTNTEAFF. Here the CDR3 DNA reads TGTGCCAGCAGCTTAGTACCTCGGGGGCAGGGGACTACGAACACTGAAGCTTTCTTT.

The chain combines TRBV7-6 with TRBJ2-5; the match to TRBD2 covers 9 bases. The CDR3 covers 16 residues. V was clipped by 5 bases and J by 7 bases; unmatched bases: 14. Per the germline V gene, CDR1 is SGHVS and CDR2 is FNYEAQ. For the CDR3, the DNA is TGTGCCAGCAGCCACCCCACTAGCGGGTACGGAGGGACCCAGTACTTC. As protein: CASSHPTSGYGGTQYF.

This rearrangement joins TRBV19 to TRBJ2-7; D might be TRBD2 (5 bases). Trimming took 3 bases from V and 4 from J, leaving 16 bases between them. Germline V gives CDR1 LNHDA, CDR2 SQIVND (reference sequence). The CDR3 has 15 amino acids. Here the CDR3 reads CASSITGYSFYEQYF. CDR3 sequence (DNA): TGTGCCAGTAGTATTACGGGGTACAGCTTTTACGAGCAGTACTTC.

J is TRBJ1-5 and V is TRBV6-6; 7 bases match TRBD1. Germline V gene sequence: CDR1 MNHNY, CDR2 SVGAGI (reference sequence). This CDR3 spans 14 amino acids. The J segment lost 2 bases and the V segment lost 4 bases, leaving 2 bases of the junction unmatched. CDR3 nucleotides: TGTGCCAGCAGTTTAGGACAGGGCAATCAGCCCCAGCATTTT. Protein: CASSLGQGNQPQHF.

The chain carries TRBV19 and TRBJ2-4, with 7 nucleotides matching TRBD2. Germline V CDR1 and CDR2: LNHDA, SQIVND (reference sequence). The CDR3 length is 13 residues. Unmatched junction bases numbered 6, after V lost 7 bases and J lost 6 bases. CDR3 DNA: TGTGCCAGTACGGACGGGGGGAGAAACATTCAGTACTTC. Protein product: CASTDGGRNIQYF.

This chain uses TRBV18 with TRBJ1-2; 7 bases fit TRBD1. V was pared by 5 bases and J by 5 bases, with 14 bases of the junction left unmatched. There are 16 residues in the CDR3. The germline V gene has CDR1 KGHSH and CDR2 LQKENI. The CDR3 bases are TGTGCCAGCTCAATAGGACAGGAGCTCGGGGTTTATGGCTACACCTTC. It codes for CASSIGQELGVYGYTF.

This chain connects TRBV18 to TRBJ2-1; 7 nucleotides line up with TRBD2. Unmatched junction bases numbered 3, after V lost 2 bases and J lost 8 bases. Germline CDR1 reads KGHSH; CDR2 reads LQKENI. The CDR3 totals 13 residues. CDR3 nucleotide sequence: TGTGCCAGCTCACCAGGGGGGGAGTATGAGCAGTTCTTC. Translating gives CASSPGGEYEQFF.

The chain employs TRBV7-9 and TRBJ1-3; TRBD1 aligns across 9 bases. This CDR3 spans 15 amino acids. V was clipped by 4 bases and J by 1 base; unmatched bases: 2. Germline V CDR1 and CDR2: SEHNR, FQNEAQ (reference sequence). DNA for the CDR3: TGTGCCAGCAGCTCGGGGACAGGGTCTGGAAACACCATATATTTT. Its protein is CASSSGTGSGNTIYF.

This CDR3 reads CASSSRDRGYEQYF. CDR3 sequence (DNA): TGTGCCAGCAGTTCCCGGGACAGGGGCTACGAGCAGTACTTC. The chain couples TRBV28 to TRBJ2-7; 10 bases are shared with TRBD1. The germline gives CDR1 MDHEN, CDR2 SYDVKM. The V and J ends lost 4 bases and 3 bases, in that order; junction bases with no gene match: 3. This CDR3 comprises 14 residues.

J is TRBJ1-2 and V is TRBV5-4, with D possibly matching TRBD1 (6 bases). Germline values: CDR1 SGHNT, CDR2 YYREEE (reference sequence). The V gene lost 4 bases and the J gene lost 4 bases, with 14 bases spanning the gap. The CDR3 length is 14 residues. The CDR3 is CASSPRGGVYGYTF. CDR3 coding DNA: TGTGCCAGCAGCCCAAGAGGGGGGGTCTATGGCTACACCTTC.

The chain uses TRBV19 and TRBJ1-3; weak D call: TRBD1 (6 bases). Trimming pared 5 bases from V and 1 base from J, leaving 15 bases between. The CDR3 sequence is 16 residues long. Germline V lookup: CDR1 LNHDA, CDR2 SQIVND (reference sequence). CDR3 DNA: TGTGCCAGTAGTGCTACAGGGTTGACTTCTGGAAACACCATATATTTT. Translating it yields CASSATGLTSGNTIYF.

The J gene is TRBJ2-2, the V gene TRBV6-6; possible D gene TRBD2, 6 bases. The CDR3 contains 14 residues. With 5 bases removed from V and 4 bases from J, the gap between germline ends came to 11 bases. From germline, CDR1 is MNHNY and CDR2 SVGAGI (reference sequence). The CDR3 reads CASSRNGGTGELFF. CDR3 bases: TGTGCCAGCAGTCGTAACGGGGGCACCGGGGAGCTGTTTTTT.